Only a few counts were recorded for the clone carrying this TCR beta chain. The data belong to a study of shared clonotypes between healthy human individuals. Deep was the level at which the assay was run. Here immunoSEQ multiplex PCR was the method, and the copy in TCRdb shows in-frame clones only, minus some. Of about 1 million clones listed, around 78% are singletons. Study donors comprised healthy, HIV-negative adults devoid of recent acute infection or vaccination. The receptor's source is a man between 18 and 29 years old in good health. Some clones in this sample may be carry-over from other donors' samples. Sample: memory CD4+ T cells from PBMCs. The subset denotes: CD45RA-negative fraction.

CDR3 sequence: CASSFPAGGNNEQFF. The DNA for the CDR3 is TGTGCCAGCAGCTTCCCAGCGGGAGGAAATAATGAGCAGTTCTTC. The J gene is TRBJ2-1, the V gene TRBV5-4, with 9 bases lining up with TRBD2. There are 15 residues in the CDR3. V was pared by 2 bases and J by 7 bases, with 7 bases of the junction left unmatched. The V gene's germline CDR1 is SGHNT and CDR2 YYREEE (reference sequence). The entire variable domain, with the rest obtained from reference TRBV5-4 and TRBJ2-1, is as follows: ETGVTQSPTHLIKTRGQQVTLRCSSQSGHNTVSWYQQALGQGPQFIFQYYREEENGRGNFPPRFSGLQFPNYSSELNVNALELDDSALYLCASSFPAGGNNEQFFGPGTRLTVL.